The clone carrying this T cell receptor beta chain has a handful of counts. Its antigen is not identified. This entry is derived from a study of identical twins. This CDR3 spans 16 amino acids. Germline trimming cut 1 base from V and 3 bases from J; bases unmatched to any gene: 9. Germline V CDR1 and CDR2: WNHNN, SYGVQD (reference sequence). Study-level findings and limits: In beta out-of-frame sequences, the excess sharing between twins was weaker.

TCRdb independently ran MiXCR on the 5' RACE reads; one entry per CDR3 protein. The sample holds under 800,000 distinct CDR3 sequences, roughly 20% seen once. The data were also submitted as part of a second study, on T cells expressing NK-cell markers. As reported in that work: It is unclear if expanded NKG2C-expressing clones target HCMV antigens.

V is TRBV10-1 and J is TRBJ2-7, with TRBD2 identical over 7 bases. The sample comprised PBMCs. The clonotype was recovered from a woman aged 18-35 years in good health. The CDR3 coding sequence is TGCGCCAGCAGTGAGTTCTCTAGCGGTCGCCTCTACGAGCAGTACTTC. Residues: CASSEFSSGRLYEQYF.